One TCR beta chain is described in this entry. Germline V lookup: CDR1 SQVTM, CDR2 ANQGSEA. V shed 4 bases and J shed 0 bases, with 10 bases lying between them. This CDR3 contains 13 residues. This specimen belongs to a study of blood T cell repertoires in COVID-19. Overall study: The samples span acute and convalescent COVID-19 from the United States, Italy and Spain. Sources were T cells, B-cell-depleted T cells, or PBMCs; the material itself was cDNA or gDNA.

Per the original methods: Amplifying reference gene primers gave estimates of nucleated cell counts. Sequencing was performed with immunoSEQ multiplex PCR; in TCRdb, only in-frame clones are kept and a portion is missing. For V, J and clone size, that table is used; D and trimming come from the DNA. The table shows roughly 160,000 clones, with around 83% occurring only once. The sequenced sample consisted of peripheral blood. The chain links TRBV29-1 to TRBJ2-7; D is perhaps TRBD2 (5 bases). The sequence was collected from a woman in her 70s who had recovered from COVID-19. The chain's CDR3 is CSVVSGSSYEQYF. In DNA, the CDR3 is TGCAGCGTTGTAAGCGGCAGCTCCTACGAGCAGTACTTC.